This is a list of T cell receptor beta chains from one sample in a study of blood T cell repertoires in COVID-19. Profiled with immunoSEQ multiplex PCR; TCRdb holds only in-frame clones, not every one. Of under 110,000 clones in the sample, about 89% were seen once. What was sequenced was peripheral blood. All receptors derive from a woman in her twenties or thirties with acute or convalescent COVID-19. The CDR3 runs from the conserved cysteine through the conserved F or W.

TRBV27	CASSFGPGTPSYEQYF
TRBV3-1/TRBV3-2	CASSLRGRDTEAFF
TRBV12-3/TRBV12-4	CASTGGQGEKLFF
TRBV27	CASTDSQSTGELFF
TRBV19	CASNRGGAPYNEQFF
TRBV29-1	CSVGAGPFRYF
TRBV6-1	CASSEAGGDNQPQHF
TRBV7-9	CASSLERGNEKLFF
TRBV5-1	CASSLVPHSEQYF
TRBV7-3	CASSLGRSSPLHF
TRBV10-3	CAGAHRSGVQDTQYF
TRBV5-1	CASSANGNTEAFF
TRBV4-1	CASSQGDKNQPQHF
TRBV5-6	CASSLDPSSYEQYF
TRBV7-6	CASSTGQGITEAFF
TRBV25-1	CASSTLAGAYNEQFF
TRBV20-1	CSASVAGGARGNEQFF
TRBV7-3	CASSARQGSGELFF
TRBV6-5	CASSYSGDEAFF
TRBV6-5	CASSYRGVSTDTQYF
TRBV12-5	CASGLAAGAADTQYF
TRBV5-1	CASSLGRLQETQYF